A single sample gave rise to the 27 T cell receptor beta chains below, sequenced in a study of Graves' ophthalmopathy and Graves' hyperthyroidism. Amplifying from RNA transcripts, the study obtained TCR beta CDR3 regions. A first-round RT-PCR used HTBI primers, followed by a second-round multiplex PCR. Using its own MiXCR run on the multiplex PCR reads, TCRdb lists one record per CDR3 protein. The sample yields almost 750,000 distinct CDR3 sequences, 40% seen once. Sequencing was done on a sample of peripheral blood. These receptors were obtained from an adult man with Graves' ophthalmopathy.

V gene TRBV25-1 combines with J gene TRBJ1-6; 9 bases map to TRBD1. Germline V CDR1 and CDR2: MGHDK, SYGVNS. CDR3 length: 15 residues. Germline trimming cut 6 bases from V and 7 bases from J; bases unmatched to any gene: 7. The CDR3 DNA follows: TGTGCCAGCAGCTTTGAGGACAGGGGAAATTCACCCCTCCACTTT. As protein: CASSFEDRGNSPLHF. Supplemented by reference TRBV25-1 and TRBJ1-6, the full variable domain reads EADIYQTPRYLVIGTGKKITLECSQTMGHDKMYWYQQDPGMELHLIHYSYGVNSTEKGDLSSESTVSRIRTEHFPLTLESARPSHTSQYLCASSFEDRGNSPLHFGNGTRLTVT.

The chain combines TRBV15 with TRBJ2-7; 8 nucleotides align to TRBD2. With V trimmed by 4 bases and J by 2 bases, 10 bases remained unmatched. Germline V gene sequence: CDR1 LNHNV, CDR2 YYDKDF (reference sequence). The CDR3 length is 16 residues. The CDR3 here is CATSKPSGGLAYEQYF. The CDR3 coding sequence is TGTGCCACCAGCAAACCGTCCGGGGGACTAGCCTACGAGCAGTACTTC. The whole variable domain, remainder taken from reference TRBV15 and TRBJ2-7, is DAMVIQNPRYQVTQFGKPVTLSCSQTLNHNVMYWYQQKSSQAPKLLFHYYDKDFNNEADTPDNFQSRRPNTSFCFLDIRSPGLGDTAMYLCATSKPSGGLAYEQYFGPGTRLTVT.

The rearrangement links TRBV10-3 to TRBJ1-2; D is undetermined. Trimming removed 2 bases at V and 1 base at J, with 11 bases between. Germline V CDR1 and CDR2: ENHRY, SYGVKD. The CDR3 extends over 15 amino acids. CDR3 sequence: CAISEGQSFNYGYTF. In nucleotides, the CDR3 is TGTGCCATCAGTGAGGGTCAGAGCTTTAACTATGGCTACACCTTC.

In the case of this clonotype: This clone may be a read error of a much larger clone one base away. V and J are TRBV20-1 and TRBJ2-5; 8 nucleotides agree with TRBD2. CDR3 length equals 14 residues. Trimming took 5 bases from V and 9 from J; bases not matched to a gene: 14. CDR1 is DFQATT, CDR2 SNEGSKA, per germline (reference sequence). The CDR3 DNA sequence: TGCAGTGCTCCTCCAAGGACTAGCCTGCGGGCCCAGTACTTC. This sequence encodes CSAPPRTSLRAQYF.

In its sample, this clonotype was seen many times. The chain links TRBV7-6 to TRBJ2-7; maybe TRBD1 (5 bases). CDR1 is SGHVS, CDR2 FNYEAQ, per germline. The CDR3 consists of 14 residues. Trimming stripped 1 base from V and 0 bases from J, with 7 bases between. CDR3 sequence: CASSLGQTSYEQYF. The CDR3 coding sequence is TGTGCCAGCAGCTTAGGACAGACCTCCTACGAGCAGTACTTC.

The chain carries TRBV12-3 or TRBV12-4 and TRBJ2-7; 7 bases line up with TRBD2. Losses at the gene ends were 7 bases for V and 4 bases for J; bases not matched to a gene: 10. CDR3 length equals 14 residues. CDR3 coding DNA: TGTGCCAGCACCACATCACTAGCGCCGTACGAGCAGTACTTC. It yields the protein CASTTSLAPYEQYF.

This clonotype was counted a few times. V gene TRBV5-1 combines with J gene TRBJ1-1, with a possible D match to TRBD1 (5 bases). This CDR3 has 16 amino acids. Looked up from germline, CDR1 is SGHRS and CDR2 is YFSETQ. V was pared by 0 bases and J by 7 bases, with 19 bases between. The CDR3 DNA is TGCGCCAGCAGCTTGGCCTTAGAGGCAGGGCAGAATGAAGCTTTCTTT. Its translation is CASSLALEAGQNEAFF. Variable domain in full (rest from reference TRBV5-1 and TRBJ1-1): KAGVTQTPRYLIKTRGQQVTLSCSPISGHRSVSWYQQTPGQGLQFLFEYFSETQRNKGNFPGRFSGRQFSNSRSEMNVSTLELGDSALYLCASSLALEAGQNEAFFGQGTRLTVV.

On this clonotype: At one end the junction does not follow the germline gene, possibly because of a read error. The chain couples TRBV24-1 to TRBJ1-6; TRBD1 agrees at 9 bases. Germline assignment: CDR1 KGHDR and CDR2 SFDVKD. The CDR3 is made up of 20 amino acids. CDR3 coding DNA: TGTGCCAGCAGTTTAAGGAGGCGGGACAGGGATCCGATTAATAATTCACCCCTCCACTTT. Its translation: CASSLRRRDRDPINNSPLHF.

V usage is TRBV25-1 and J usage is TRBJ2-2; weak D call: TRBD2 (6 bases). Germline CDR1 is MGHDK and CDR2 is SYGVNS. Trimming took 6 bases from V and 5 from J, leaving 16 bases between them. This CDR3 has 15 residues. CDR3 protein: CASSKTRAGTGELFF. DNA for the CDR3: TGTGCCAGCAGCAAGACTAGAGCCGGGACCGGGGAGCTGTTTTTT.

Regarding this clonotype: This may stem from a read error, because a much larger clone lies one nucleotide away. This chain uses TRBV29-1 with TRBJ2-5, with TRBD1 matching 10 bases. The CDR3 consists of 14 residues. CDR1 and CDR2 (germline): SQVTM, ANQGSEA. Here the CDR3 reads CSVDDGTGEEIQYF. CDR3 sequence (DNA): TGCAGCGTTGATGATGGGACAGGGGAAGAGATCCAGTACTTC.

The chain is built from TRBV7-3 and TRBJ2-7; 12 bases agree with TRBD1. The tail of the sequence fits TRBJ2-1 better, so the J call may be wrong. CDR3 size: 17 residues. CDR1 is SGHTA, CDR2 FQGTGA, per germline. The CDR3 sequence: CASSAGPGQGAINEQFF. DNA of the CDR3: TGTGCCAGCAGCGCCGGCCCGGGACAGGGGGCGATCAATGAGCAGTTCTTC.

In regard to this clonotype: At one end, the junction sequence differs from germline, possibly due to a read error. For the CDR3, the DNA is TGCGCCAGCAGCTTGGGCCAGCTGGAGAAGCAGTTCTTC. This gives the protein CASSLGQLEKQFF. The V call is TRBV7-3, the J call TRBJ2-7; D is unclear. The DNA end is more similar to TRBJ2-1, so the J call may be wrong. Germline V gives CDR1 SGHTA, CDR2 FQGTGA. The CDR3 covers 13 residues.

V gene TRBV7-9 combines with J gene TRBJ2-6; 12 nucleotides agree with TRBD1. Trimming cost V 5 bases and J 4 bases; bases outside gene matches: 12. There are 19 residues in the CDR3. Germline V gene data show CDR1 as SEHNR and CDR2 as FQNEAQ (reference sequence). CDR3 DNA sequence: TGTGCCAGCAGCCTAGGCCCAGGGACAGGGGGCGTAGGGGCCAACGTCCTGACTTTC. Encoded protein: CASSLGPGTGGVGANVLTF.

The rearrangement uses TRBV10-3 and TRBJ1-2, with D unresolved. Trimming shortened V by 11 bases and J by 0 bases, and 22 bases separated the two germline ends. The V gene's germline CDR1 is ENHRY and CDR2 SYGVKD. The CDR3 has 16 amino acids. CDR3 nucleotides: TGTGCCTCCTACGGTAATGGGCAGCAAACTAACTATGGCTACACCTTC. Amino acid sequence: CASYGNGQQTNYGYTF.

V gene TRBV7-6 combines with J gene TRBJ2-7; unclear D gene. Between the trimmed V and J ends, which lost 5 bases and 2 bases, there was a span of 13 bases. This CDR3 contains 14 residues. Germline V lookup: CDR1 SGHVS, CDR2 FNYEAQ. CDR3 sequence: CASSRVVAPYEQYF. The CDR3 DNA sequence: TGTGCCAGCAGCCGCGTCGTAGCCCCCTACGAGCAGTACTTC.

Regarding this clonotype: This may be a read error: a much more frequent sequence differs by one nucleotide. The rearrangement links TRBV7-2 to TRBJ1-6; perhaps TRBD1 as D (6 bases). The CDR3 is 15 amino acids. The V gene lost 5 bases and the J gene lost 7 bases, with 15 bases spanning the gap. Germline CDR1 is SGHTA and CDR2 is FQGNSA. The CDR3 protein is CTSSPVWGANSPLHF. CDR3 nucleotides: TGTACCAGCAGCCCGGTATGGGGGGCCAATTCACCCCTCCACTTT.

In its sample, this clonotype was seen many times. The gene calls are TRBV11-2 and TRBJ2-7, with a possible D match to TRBD2 (6 bases). This CDR3 is built from 13 residues. Per the germline V gene, CDR1 is SGHAT and CDR2 is FQNNGV. V dropped 5 bases and J dropped 0 bases, with 8 bases sitting between them. Written as DNA, the CDR3 is TGTGCCAGCAGCCCGGGACTCTCCTACGAGCAGTACTTC. This gives the protein CASSPGLSYEQYF.

This rearrangement joins TRBV19 to TRBJ1-5, with a weak D call TRBD1 (5 bases). The CDR3 covers 15 residues. CDR1 and CDR2 (germline): LNHDA, SQIVND (reference sequence). V lost 3 bases, J lost 8 bases, and 17 bases lay in between. CDR3 in DNA: TGTGCCAGTAGTATGGCGCGCAGGGTAGCGGAGCCCCAGCATTTT. It specifies CASSMARRVAEPQHF.

The rearrangement uses TRBV24-1 and TRBJ1-5, with 7 bases that match TRBD1. The CDR3 runs 13 residues. After removal of 11 bases from V and 6 bases from J, the junction contained 9 bases not matched to a gene. CDR1 KGHDR and CDR2 SFDVKD come from the germline V gene. In DNA, the CDR3 is TGTGCCAGCAGGGACAGCTTAGGTCAGCCCCAGCATTTT. Translation gives CASRDSLGQPQHF.

The sample holds a few counts of this clonotype. The rearrangement joins TRBV25-1 to TRBJ2-2; D ambiguous. Trimming took 8 bases from V and 0 from J, leaving 13 bases between them. Germline V lookup: CDR1 MGHDK, CDR2 SYGVNS. The CDR3 is 15 residues long. This CDR3 is CASGLLPTNTGELFF. CDR3 nucleotide sequence: TGTGCCAGCGGGTTACTACCTACGAACACCGGGGAGCTGTTTTTT.

The chain combines TRBV9 with TRBJ1-6, with 7 bases fitting TRBD1. This CDR3 has 15 residues. Per germline, CDR1 SGDLS and CDR2 YYNGEE. J lost 10 bases, V lost 0 bases, and 7 bases had no gene match. The CDR3 reads CASSVVGTASSPLHF. For the CDR3, the DNA is TGTGCCAGCAGCGTAGTAGGGACAGCATCCTCACCCCTCCACTTT.

V and J are TRBV19 and TRBJ2-6; D remains unclear. This CDR3 is 15 amino acids long. Trimming pared 2 bases from V and 1 base from J, leaving 6 bases between. Looked up from germline, CDR1 is LNHDA and CDR2 is SQIVND (reference sequence). The CDR3 reads CASSITISGANVLTF. CDR3 DNA: TGTGCCAGTAGTATAACGATTTCTGGGGCCAACGTCCTGACTTTC.

The table lists this clonotype with a few counts. The V and J genes are TRBV11-2 and TRBJ2-5, with 8 bases matching TRBD1. CDR1 is SGHAT and CDR2 is FQNNGV in the germline V gene. After removal of 3 bases from V and 0 bases from J, the junction contained 3 bases not matched to a gene. This CDR3 contains 15 residues. For the CDR3, the DNA is TGTGCCAGCAGCTTTTCAGGGGGCGACCAAGAGACCCAGTACTTC. This gives the protein CASSFSGGDQETQYF. The full variable domain, rest sourced from reference TRBV11-2 and TRBJ2-5, is EAGVAQSPRYKIIEKRQSVAFWCNPISGHATLYWYQQILGQGPKLLIQFQNNGVVDDSQLPKDRFSAERLKGVDSTLKIQPAKLEDSAVYLCASSFSGGDQETQYFGPGTRLLVL.

The genes are TRBV19 and TRBJ2-5, with D maybe TRBD1 (5 bases). Germline loops: CDR1 LNHDA, CDR2 SQIVND (reference sequence). V was pared by 6 bases and J by 4 bases, with 12 bases between. The CDR3 is 13 amino acids. The CDR3 region is CASRAGPSETQYF. CDR3 nucleotide sequence: TGTGCCAGTAGGGCAGGGCCCTCAGAGACCCAGTACTTC.

This clonotype was counted a few times. This chain uses TRBV14 with TRBJ2-6; D is ambiguous. Per the germline V gene, CDR1 is SGHDN and CDR2 is FVKESK. The CDR3 runs to 16 residues. V lost 4 bases and J lost 0, with 10 bases in between. CDR3 amino acids: CASSPPAVSGANVLTF. The CDR3 nucleotides are TGTGCCAGCAGCCCCCCCGCAGTCTCTGGGGCCAACGTCCTGACTTTC. The full variable domain, rest sourced from reference TRBV14 and TRBJ2-6, is EAGVTQFPSHSVIEKGQTVTLRCDPISGHDNLYWYRRVMGKEIKFLLHFVKESKQDESGMPNNRFLAERTGGTYSTLKVQPAELEDSGVYFCASSPPAVSGANVLTFGAGSRLTVL.

This clonotype has just one count. The chain uses TRBV10-3 and TRBJ1-3; D is possibly TRBD1 (6 bases). V lost 2 bases to trimming and J lost 8 bases, with 16 bases between them. CDR1 and CDR2 (germline): ENHRY, SYGVKD. The CDR3 is made up of 15 amino acids. CDR3 sequence: CAISEQGNYGYTIYF. In nucleotides, the CDR3 is TGTGCCATCAGTGAGCAGGGGAACTATGGCTACACCATATATTTT.

Note on this clonotype: A read error may explain this, as a much larger clone is one base away. The chain uses TRBV7-9 and TRBJ2-7; D call uncertain. The CDR3 loop spans 17 amino acids. Germline lookup yields CDR1 SEHNR and CDR2 FQNEAQ (reference sequence). DNA of the CDR3: TGTGCCAGCAGCTCCCACCCAAGTTCGGACCTGACCTACGAGCGGTACTTC. It yields the protein CASSSHPSSDLTYERYF.